This T cell receptor beta chain is drawn from a study of OX40 agonist ivuxolimab in advanced cancers. The overall study: People in dose escalation had one of these cancers: hepatocellular carcinoma, melanoma, renal cell or head and neck cancer. Study-wide points: Certain nonresponding patients likewise had low normalized T-cell clonal expansion. Dosing at 0.1 to 3.0 mg/kg was accompanied by clonal expansion of CD4+ and CD8+ blood T cells by week 6. Averaged across samples, CD8+ T cells carried more expanded clones than CD4+ did.

A single count supports this clone. The antigen is undetermined. Some clones are missing from TCRdb's copy, which holds only in-frame ones; the method was immunoSEQ multiplex PCR. The sample shows roughly 67,000 clones, roughly 92% of them seen only once. CDR3 size: 17 residues. Trimming pared 0 bases from V and 0 bases from J, leaving 10 bases between. CDR1 is SGHRS and CDR2 is YFSETQ in the germline V gene. The clonotype originates from an adult with an advanced solid tumor such as melanoma, head and neck, liver or kidney cancer. The chain uses TRBV5-1 and TRBJ1-6; no definite D call. The input for sequencing was CD4+ or CD8+ T cells sorted from blood, taken in a trial of the OX40 agonist ivuxolimab. The chain's CDR3 is CASSLAGQSSYNSPLHF. The DNA for the CDR3 is TGCGCCAGCAGCTTGGCTGGGCAGAGCTCCTATAATTCACCCCTCCACTTT.